The TCR beta chain under discussion was sequenced for a study of blood T cell repertoires in COVID-19. The data were produced by immunoSEQ multiplex PCR, yet TCRdb's version contains in-frame clones alone and is incomplete. This table holds roughly 76,000 clones, 90% found once. The CDR3 length is 15 residues. The germline CDR1 and CDR2 sequences are MNHEY and SVGAGI. After removal of 5 bases from V and 7 bases from J, the junction contained 3 bases not matched to a gene. The sample taken for sequencing was peripheral blood. This sequence was found in a man aged 45-65 years with acute or convalescent COVID-19. The rearrangement uses TRBV6-5 and TRBJ2-1, with TRBD2 identical over 15 bases. CDR3 nucleotide sequence: TGTGCCAGCAGTCCAGGGACTAGCGGGAGGAATGAGCAGTTCTTC. Translated, it gives CASSPGTSGRNEQFF.